This T cell receptor (beta chain) was identified during a study of blood T cell repertoires in COVID-19. Looking at the study overall: Spain, Italy and the United States supplied samples that represented acute and convalescent COVID-19. Sample material is recorded as cDNA or gDNA derived from T cells, B-cell-depleted T cells, or PBMCs.

Between the trimmed V and J ends, which lost 2 bases and 7 bases, there was a span of 12 bases. The V gene's germline CDR1 is SGDLS and CDR2 YYNGEE. The CDR3 spans 13 residues. This clone was seen a few times. Sequencing was performed with immunoSEQ multiplex PCR; in TCRdb, only in-frame clones are kept and a portion is missing. The data contain 250,000 or so clones, about nine tenths of them singletons. Participants had their cohort set by participant-reported clinical history. Donors of Cohort 3 who recovered were those that had two negative PCRs, clearance, or symptom resolution. Material: PBMCs or T cells enriched from blood (not recorded which). This TCR was recovered from a young woman who had recovered from COVID-19. The chain recombines TRBV9 with TRBJ1-1, with D tentatively TRBD1 (5 bases). CDR3 region: CASSVSRDSEAFF. The CDR3 region has the DNA TGTGCCAGCAGCGTTAGCCGAGACAGTGAAGCTTTCTTT.